The T cell receptor (beta chain) described here comes from a study of T cells in Graves' hyperthyroidism and ophthalmopathy. Study conclusions and caveats: Most clonotypes expanded in the thyroid (above 0.001) were also present in blood.

The sample holds many counts of this clonotype. Its antigen is unidentified. Over 18 months, lack of ophthalmopathy progression marked Graves' hyperthyroidism as stable. Lactation, pregnancy, other autoimmune disease or uncontrolled infection excluded patients. Diagnoses rested on clinical symptoms, serum thyroxine and TRAb, thyroid ultrasound and orbital computed tomography. TCR beta CDR3 sequences were amplified from RNA transcripts. During a first-round RT-PCR of the TCR CDR3, the HTBI primer set was used. MiXCR, applied by TCRdb to the multiplex PCR reads, yields one record per CDR3 protein. The repertoire holds roughly 580,000 distinct CDR3 sequences, just over 45% seen once, with 6.5% to 9% in the top ten. This clonotype was sampled from a woman aged 18-35 years with Graves' hyperthyroidism. Material: peripheral blood or thyroid tissue (not recorded which).

The chain's CDR3 is CASSTDAAYNSPLHF. The DNA for the CDR3 is TGTGCCAGCAGCACGGACGCAGCTTATAATTCACCCCTCCACTTT. The chain carries TRBV2 and TRBJ1-6; D gene ambiguous. CDR3 length equals 15 residues. CDR1 is SNHLY, CDR2 FYNNEI, per germline. Trimming shortened V by 6 bases and J by 4 bases, and 13 bases separated the two germline ends.